Detailed here is one T cell receptor beta chain. J lost 0 bases, V lost 2 bases, and 2 bases had no gene match. The CDR3 consists of 15 residues. Germline V gene data show CDR1 as MNHNY and CDR2 as SVGAGI (reference sequence). This record comes from a study of blood T cell repertoires in COVID-19. Whole-study context: The United States, Italy and Spain were the sources of the acute and convalescent COVID-19 samples. From T cells, B-cell-depleted T cells, or PBMCs came the material, which was cDNA or gDNA.

Seattle enrolled patients during active infection and tracked them longitudinally. In the authors' workflow: It was from reference gene primer amplification that nucleated cell counts were estimated. This table comes from immunoSEQ multiplex PCR, and its TCRdb copy is limited to in-frame clones, with some not included. From that table come the V and J calls and clone size; the DNA was used to work out D and trimming. The sample records about 170,000 clones, about 83% being singletons. This receptor was obtained from an elderly woman with COVID-19, enrolled during active disease. V gene TRBV6-6 combines with J gene TRBJ2-3, with 7 bases lining up with TRBD2. The specimen sequenced was peripheral blood. The CDR3: CASSYERGSTDTQYF. The CDR3, as DNA: TGTGCCAGCAGTTACGAGCGGGGTAGCACAGATACGCAGTATTTT.